This is a list of T cell receptor delta chains from one sample in a study of gamma-delta chains in newborns, infants, children. TCRdb re-called the reads through CATT. The sample has some 3,600 delta-chain clones, around 40% seen once; the top ten hold approximately 9%. The sequencing here drew on blood, taken at week 6. Receptor source: a child who was a newborn, infant or young child, either healthy, febrile or measles-vaccinated (not recorded which). Both conserved end residues are part of each CDR3. Each record gives: clone size, V gene, D gene, J gene, CDR3 protein, CDR3 DNA. The D gene is left open where the match is weak. Clone size, where shown, is once, few, many, or a class for clones that have expanded.

abundance: medium-sized; v_gene: TRDV2; d_gene: .; j_gene: TRDJ1; CDR3aa: CACDGIVLGNENKLIF; CDR3nt: TGTGCCTGTGACGGAATAGTACTGGGGAATGAAAATAAACTCATCTTT
abundance: .; v_gene: TRDV3; d_gene: TRDD3; j_gene: TRDJ1; CDR3aa: CAFELGDIDKLIF; CDR3nt: TGTGCCTTTGAACTGGGGGATATTGATAAACTCATCTTT
abundance: few; v_gene: TRDV1; d_gene: .; j_gene: TRDJ1; CDR3aa: CALGELTLLGGTKGSPDKLIF; CDR3nt: TGTGCTCTTGGGGAACTAACCCTACTTGGGGGGACCAAAGGGTCCCCCGATAAACTCATCTTT
abundance: once; v_gene: TRDV1; d_gene: TRDD3; j_gene: TRDJ1; CDR3aa: CALGESGFRWGIPCFYTDKLIF; CDR3nt: TGTGCTCTTGGGGAATCGGGCTTCCGGTGGGGGATACCTTGCTTTTACACCGATAAACTCATCTTC
abundance: large; v_gene: TRDV2; d_gene: TRDD3; j_gene: TRDJ3; CDR3aa: CACDTGGYATWDTRQMFF; CDR3nt: TGTGCCTGTGACACTGGGGGATACGCAACCTGGGACACCCGACAGATGTTTTTC
abundance: once; v_gene: TRDV1; d_gene: TRDD3; j_gene: TRDJ1; CDR3aa: CAPGESRVPPGDTTDKLIF; CDR3nt: TGTGCTCCTGGGGAAAGCAGAGTTCCTCCCGGGGATACCACCGATAAACTCATCTTT
abundance: .; v_gene: TRDV1; d_gene: .; j_gene: TRDJ1; CDR3aa: CALGVLRDGLGDKLIF; CDR3nt: TGTGCTCTTGGGGTCCTAAGGGATGGGCTGGGGGATAAACTCATCTTT
abundance: .; v_gene: TRDV3; d_gene: .; j_gene: TRDJ1; CDR3aa: CAFKVPSGKSVATNTDKLIF; CDR3nt: TGTGCCTTTAAAGTCCCCTCCGGTAAAAGCGTCGCAACCAACACCGATAAACTCATCTTT
abundance: .; v_gene: TRDV1; d_gene: TRDD2; j_gene: TRDJ1; CDR3aa: CALGEDPSYPGEPFKLIF; CDR3nt: TGTGCTCTTGGGGAAGATCCTTCCTACCCGGGGGAGCCCTTTAAACTCATCTTT
abundance: .; v_gene: TRDV2; d_gene: TRDD3; j_gene: TRDJ1; CDR3aa: CACDGIQLGDEPYTDKLIF; CDR3nt: TGTGCCTGTGACGGAATCCAGCTGGGGGATGAACCTTACACCGATAAACTCATCTTT
abundance: .; v_gene: TRDV1; d_gene: .; j_gene: TRDJ1; CDR3aa: CALGELFVITAYTDKLIF; CDR3nt: TGTGCTCTTGGGGAACTATTTGTTATTACTGCGTACACCGATAAACTCATCTTT
abundance: .; v_gene: TRDV1; d_gene: TRDD3; j_gene: TRDJ1; CDR3aa: CALGNPTVGINVDKLIF; CDR3nt: TGTGCTCTTGGGAACCCTACGGTGGGGATAAACGTGGATAAACTCATCTTT
abundance: .; v_gene: TRDV2; d_gene: TRDD3; j_gene: TRDJ1; CDR3aa: CACDTRYWGMPRRADKLIF; CDR3nt: TGTGCCTGTGACACCCGGTACTGGGGGATGCCGCGTAGGGCCGATAAACTCATCTTT
abundance: .; v_gene: TRAV29/DV5; d_gene: .; j_gene: TRDJ1; CDR3aa: CAASAKGGPRLELDKLIF; CDR3nt: TGTGCAGCAAGCGCGAAGGGAGGACCACGCCTAGAACTCGATAAACTCATCTTT
abundance: .; v_gene: TRDV1; d_gene: .; j_gene: TRDJ1; CDR3aa: CALGERGSYIVNTDKLIF; CDR3nt: TGTGCTCTTGGGGAAAGAGGGTCCTACATTGTTAACACCGATAAACTCATCTTT
abundance: .; v_gene: TRDV1; d_gene: .; j_gene: TRDJ1; CDR3aa: CALGSTSYDWVPGVTVKLIF; CDR3nt: TGTGCTCTTGGGTCAACTTCTTACGACTGGGTGCCCGGTGTGACCGTTAAACTCATCTTT
abundance: medium-sized; v_gene: TRDV3; d_gene: TRDD3; j_gene: TRDJ3; CDR3aa: CAFRTGTGGYGSWDTRQMFF; CDR3nt: TGTGCCTTTAGAACGGGTACTGGGGGATACGGTTCCTGGGACACCCGACAGATGTTTTTC
abundance: .; v_gene: TRDV1; d_gene: .; j_gene: TRDJ1; CDR3aa: CALGELPPPYTDKLIF; CDR3nt: TGTGCTCTTGGGGAACTTCCTCCCCCGTACACCGATAAACTCATCTTT
abundance: .; v_gene: TRDV2; d_gene: TRDD3; j_gene: TRDJ3; CDR3aa: CACDTVHSGGYSSWDTRQMFF; CDR3nt: TGTGCCTGTGACACCGTCCATTCTGGGGGATACAGCTCCTGGGACACCCGACAGATGTTTTTC
abundance: .; v_gene: TRDV3; d_gene: TRDD3; j_gene: TRDJ1; CDR3aa: CALTFPKGCTGGYPYTDKLIF; CDR3nt: TGTGCCTTGACATTCCCTAAGGGTTGTACTGGGGGATATCCCTACACCGATAAACTCATCTTT
abundance: medium-sized; v_gene: TRDV1; d_gene: TRDD3; j_gene: TRDJ1; CDR3aa: CALGDRTRTTGGPSRDKLIF; CDR3nt: TGTGCTCTTGGGGACCGGACCCGAACAACTGGGGGACCCAGTAGGGATAAACTCATCTTT
abundance: few; v_gene: TRDV1; d_gene: TRDD3; j_gene: TRDJ1; CDR3aa: CALGNEKTTDWGIRLTDKLIF; CDR3nt: TGTGCTCTTGGGAACGAGAAGACTACAGACTGGGGGATACGCCTCACCGATAAACTCATCTTT
abundance: medium-sized; v_gene: TRDV1; d_gene: TRDD2; j_gene: TRDJ2; CDR3aa: CALGNPDPSYSDYLTLTAQLFF; CDR3nt: TGTGCTCTTGGGAATCCCGACCCTTCCTACTCGGACTACTTGACTTTGACAGCACAACTCTTCTTT
abundance: medium-sized; v_gene: TRDV1; d_gene: TRDD3; j_gene: TRDJ1; CDR3aa: CALGESKGDRDKLIF; CDR3nt: TGTGCTCTTGGGGAATCTAAAGGGGATAGGGATAAACTCATCTTT
abundance: .; v_gene: TRDV1; d_gene: TRDD3; j_gene: TRDJ1; CDR3aa: CALGDWRLGAYTDKLIF; CDR3nt: TGTGCTCTTGGGGATTGGAGACTGGGGGCCTACACCGATAAACTCATCTTT
abundance: few; v_gene: TRDV2; d_gene: TRDD3; j_gene: TRDJ1; CDR3aa: CACDLLGDIRRTDKLIF; CDR3nt: TGTGCCTGTGACCTACTGGGGGATATCAGGAGGACCGATAAACTCATCTTT
abundance: .; v_gene: TRDV1; d_gene: TRDD2; j_gene: TRDJ1; CDR3aa: CALGDQAFLTVSGRTDKLIF; CDR3nt: TGTGCTCTTGGGGACCAAGCCTTCCTAACGGTCAGTGGTAGGACCGATAAACTCATCTTT
abundance: .; v_gene: TRDV2; d_gene: TRDD3; j_gene: TRDJ3; CDR3aa: CACDTTGGSWDTRQMFF; CDR3nt: TGTGCCTGTGACACTACTGGGGGCTCCTGGGACACCCGACAGATGTTTTTC
abundance: .; v_gene: TRDV2; d_gene: .; j_gene: TRDJ3; CDR3aa: CACDTVVGVLSSWDTRQMFF; CDR3nt: TGTGCCTGTGACACCGTAGTTGGTGTACTGTCTTCCTGGGACACCCGACAGATGTTTTTC
abundance: .; v_gene: TRDV2; d_gene: TRDD3; j_gene: TRDJ3; CDR3aa: CACDCWGLSSWDTRQMFF; CDR3nt: TGTGCCTGTGACTGCTGGGGGTTAAGCTCCTGGGACACCCGACAGATGTTTTTC
abundance: .; v_gene: TRDV1; d_gene: TRDD3; j_gene: TRDJ1; CDR3aa: CALGELPSTGGKVRRYTDKLIF; CDR3nt: TGTGCTCTTGGGGAACTCCCTAGTACTGGGGGAAAGGTTAGGCGTTACACCGATAAACTCATCTTT
abundance: .; v_gene: TRDV1; d_gene: TRDD3; j_gene: TRDJ1; CDR3aa: CALGELTLLWTETGGSALGKLIF; CDR3nt: TGTGCTCTTGGGGAACTAACCCTACTTTGGACTGAAACTGGGGGATCCGCTCTAGGGAAACTCATCTTT
abundance: few; v_gene: TRDV2; d_gene: TRDD3; j_gene: TRDJ1; CDR3aa: CACDVLGDLTDKLIF; CDR3nt: TGTGCCTGTGACGTTCTGGGGGACCTAACCGATAAACTCATCTTT
abundance: .; v_gene: TRDV3; d_gene: TRDD3; j_gene: TRDJ1; CDR3aa: CACTAFLDPGIRDKLIF; CDR3nt: TGTGCCTGTACAGCCTTTTTAGATCCGGGGATACGGGATAAACTCATCTTT
abundance: .; v_gene: TRDV1; d_gene: .; j_gene: TRDJ1; CDR3aa: CALGEGRRSPDLWGIRDKLIF; CDR3nt: .
abundance: .; v_gene: TRDV1; d_gene: TRDD3; j_gene: TRDJ1; CDR3aa: CALGERVPHPVLGADTDKLIF; CDR3nt: TGTGCTCTTGGGGAAAGGGTGCCCCACCCCGTACTGGGGGCCGACACCGATAAACTCATCTTT
abundance: .; v_gene: TRDV1; d_gene: .; j_gene: TRDJ1; CDR3aa: CALGTRPSYGLSPLWGILTDKLIF; CDR3nt: TGTGCTCTTGGGACCCGGCCTTCCTATGGTCTGTCCCCCCTCTGGGGGATCCTCACCGATAAACTCATCTTT
abundance: medium-sized; v_gene: TRDV2; d_gene: TRDD3; j_gene: TRDJ1; CDR3aa: CACDTVEWGIRGNDKLIF; CDR3nt: TGTGCCTGTGACACCGTGGAGTGGGGGATACGCGGTAACGATAAACTCATCTTT
abundance: few; v_gene: TRDV3; d_gene: TRDD3; j_gene: TRDJ2; CDR3aa: CAFIVSPGPTSTGVNGAQLFF; CDR3nt: TGTGCCTTTATTGTATCCCCTGGGCCTACCAGTACTGGGGTTAATGGTGCACAACTCTTCTTT
abundance: .; v_gene: TRAV29/DV5; d_gene: TRDD3; j_gene: TRDJ1; CDR3aa: CAASGRPSPTTGGYPYTDKLIF; CDR3nt: TGTGCAGCAAGCGGTAGGCCTTCTCCAACTACTGGGGGATACCCGTACACCGACAAACTCATCTTT
abundance: .; v_gene: TRDV1; d_gene: TRDD3; j_gene: TRDJ2; CDR3aa: CALGERSYVSLGALPLTAQLFF; CDR3nt: TGTGCTCTTGGGGAACGATCCTACGTGTCACTGGGGGCTCTCCCTTTGACAGCACAACTCTTCTTT
abundance: .; v_gene: TRDV2; d_gene: TRDD3; j_gene: TRDJ3; CDR3aa: CACDTIRDWGTHSSWDTRQMFF; CDR3nt: TGTGCCTGTGACACGATACGGGACTGGGGGACTCATAGCTCCTGGGACACCCGACAGATGTTTTTC
abundance: .; v_gene: TRDV1; d_gene: TRDD3; j_gene: TRDJ1; CDR3aa: CALGEMKASTGGFDKLIF; CDR3nt: TGTGCTCTTGGGGAAATGAAAGCCTCTACTGGGGGATTCGATAAACTCATCTTT
abundance: .; v_gene: TRDV1; d_gene: .; j_gene: TRDJ1; CDR3aa: CALGVTWEGPHTDKLIF; CDR3nt: TGTGCTCTTGGGGTGACATGGGAGGGACCCCACACCGATAAACTCATCTTT